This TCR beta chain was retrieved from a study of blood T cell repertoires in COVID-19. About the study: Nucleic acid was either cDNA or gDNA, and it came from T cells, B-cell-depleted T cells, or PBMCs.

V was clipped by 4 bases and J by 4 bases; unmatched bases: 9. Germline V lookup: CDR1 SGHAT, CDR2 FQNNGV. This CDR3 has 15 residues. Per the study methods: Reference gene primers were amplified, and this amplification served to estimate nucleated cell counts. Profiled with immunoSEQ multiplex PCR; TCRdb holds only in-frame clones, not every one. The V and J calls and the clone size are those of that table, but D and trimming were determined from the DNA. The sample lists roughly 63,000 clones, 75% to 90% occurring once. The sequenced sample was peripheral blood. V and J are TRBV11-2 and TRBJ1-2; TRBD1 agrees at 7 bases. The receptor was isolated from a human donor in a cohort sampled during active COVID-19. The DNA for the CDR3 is TGTGCCAGCAGCTCACAACCGGGACAGATCTATGGCTACACCTTC. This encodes CASSSQPGQIYGYTF.